Presented here are 10 T cell receptor beta chains from one specimen sequenced in a study of blood T cell repertoires in COVID-19. TCRdb's table, derived via immunoSEQ multiplex PCR, lists solely in-frame clones and lacks some. The table lists tens of thousands of clones, roughly 84% of them singletons. The sequencing sample was made of peripheral blood. The receptors derive from a woman of 80 years or more in a cohort sampled during active or convalescent COVID-19.

The chain employs TRBV10-3 and TRBJ2-7; 8 bases match TRBD1. Germline trimming cut 6 bases from V and 0 bases from J; bases unmatched to any gene: 4. Per germline, CDR1 ENHRY and CDR2 SYGVKD. The CDR3 consists of 14 residues. DNA of the CDR3: TGTGCCATCAGGGGTGACAGGGGCTCCTACGAGCAGTACTTC. This codes for CAIRGDRGSYEQYF.

This chain connects TRBV4-2 to TRBJ1-2; possible D gene TRBD1, 5 bases. Germline values: CDR1 LGHNA, CDR2 YNFKEQ. Trimming left V 0 bases short and J 5 bases short, with 13 bases between. The CDR3 runs 15 residues. CDR3 in DNA: TGTGCCAGCAGCCAAGATACGACAGCAAGGTATGGCTACACCTTC. This codes for CASSQDTTARYGYTF.

The chain has TRBV7-8 and TRBJ2-7; possible D gene TRBD2, 6 bases. This CDR3 contains 18 residues. V was cut by 1 base and J by 2 bases, with 21 bases left in between. The germline CDR1 and CDR2 sequences are SGHVS and FQNEAQ. This chain's CDR3 is CASSLDLAGGKFTYEQYV. CDR3 nucleotides: TGTGCCAGCAGCTTAGACCTCGCGGGCGGGAAGTTCACCTACGAGCAGTACGTC.

The rearrangement links TRBV28 to TRBJ1-2, with 8 positions matching TRBD1. The ends lost 7 bases at V and 4 bases at J; junction bases unmatched: 11. The CDR3 is 15 residues long. Germline-derived CDR1 and CDR2 are MDHEN and SYDVKM. The DNA for the CDR3 is TGTGCCAGCACCTCGATCGGACAGGGACCCTATGGCTACACCTTC. Translating gives CASTSIGQGPYGYTF.

V usage is TRBV6-5 and J usage is TRBJ1-2; D gene unclear. V was cut by 3 bases and J by 4 bases, with 9 bases left in between. The germline V gene encodes CDR1 MNHEY and CDR2 SVGAGI. The CDR3 runs 13 residues. CDR3 DNA sequence: TGTGCCAGCAGTTATACCAGATCCTATGGCTACACCTTC. This codes for CASSYTRSYGYTF.

The chain joins TRBV29-1 to TRBJ1-5; possible D gene TRBD1, 5 bases. V lost 0 bases and J lost 3, with 15 bases in between. This CDR3 comprises 16 residues. The germline gives CDR1 SQVTM, CDR2 ANQGSEA. The CDR3 reads CSVEDLSRAANQPQHF. The DNA of the CDR3 is TGCAGCGTTGAAGATCTATCCAGGGCGGCCAATCAGCCCCAGCATTTT.

CDR3 sequence reads: CASSQGFQGISYNSPLHF. CDR3 coding DNA: TGCGCCAGCAGCCAAGGGTTCCAGGGGATATCCTATAATTCACCCCTCCACTTT. This rearrangement joins TRBV4-1 to TRBJ1-6; D possibly corresponds to TRBD1 (6 bases). The CDR3 spans 18 residues. The germline V gene has CDR1 MGHRA and CDR2 YSYEKL. V gave up 1 base and J gave up 1 base, with 14 bases separating them.

This chain joins TRBV9 and TRBJ2-1; 9 bases are a match to TRBD2. In germline, CDR1 is SGDLS, CDR2 YYNGEE. Trimming cost V 2 bases and J 1 base; bases outside gene matches: 4. CDR3 length: 16 residues. CDR3 DNA: TGTGCCAGCAGCGTCGCGGCGGGAGGGTCCTACAATGAGCAGTTCTTC. Amino acid sequence: CASSVAAGGSYNEQFF.

This chain uses TRBV4-1 with TRBJ1-6, with D perhaps matching TRBD1 (5 bases). Germline-derived CDR1 and CDR2 are MGHRA and YSYEKL. The ends were cut back, 9 bases at V and 12 bases at J, with 24 bases in the middle. CDR3 size: 15 residues. The CDR3 loop reads CASTTEFPSRVPLHF. CDR3 DNA sequence: TGCGCCAGTACGACAGAATTCCCGAGTAGGGTACCCCTCCACTTT.

The chain is built from TRBV28 and TRBJ1-1; no reliable D call. The ends were cut back, 5 bases at V and 8 bases at J, with 12 bases in the middle. The germline CDR1 and CDR2 sequences are MDHEN and SYDVKM. CDR3 length: 12 amino acids. CDR3 DNA: TGTGCCAGCAGTCGTGAGGTGCTAGAAGCTTTCTTT. Translation: CASSREVLEAFF.